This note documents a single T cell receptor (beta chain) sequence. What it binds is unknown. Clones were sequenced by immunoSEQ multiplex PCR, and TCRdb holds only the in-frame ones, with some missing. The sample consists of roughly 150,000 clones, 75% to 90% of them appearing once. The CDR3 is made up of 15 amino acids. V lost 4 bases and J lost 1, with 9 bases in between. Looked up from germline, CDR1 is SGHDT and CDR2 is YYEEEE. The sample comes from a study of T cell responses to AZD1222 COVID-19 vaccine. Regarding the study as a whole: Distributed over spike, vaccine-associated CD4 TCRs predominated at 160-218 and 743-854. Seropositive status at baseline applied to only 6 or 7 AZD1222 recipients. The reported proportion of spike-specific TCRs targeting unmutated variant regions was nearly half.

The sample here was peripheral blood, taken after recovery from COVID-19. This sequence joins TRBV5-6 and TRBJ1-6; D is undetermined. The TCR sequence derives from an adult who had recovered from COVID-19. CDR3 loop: CASSAGYSYNSPLHF. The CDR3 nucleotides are TGTGCCAGCAGCGCCGGGTATTCCTATAATTCACCCCTCCACTTT.